The clone carrying this T cell receptor (beta chain) was observed at least ten times. The data are from a study of T cells in Graves' hyperthyroidism and ophthalmopathy. Fresh 10 ml peripheral blood yielded PBMCs. The TCR beta CDR3 regions underwent amplification using RNA transcripts as the source. The primer set for the first-round RT-PCR of the TCR CDR3 was HTBI. In TCRdb, the multiplex PCR reads were re-called with MiXCR into one record per CDR3 protein. This repertoire shows about 260,000 distinct CDR3 sequences, approximately 16% found once; its top ten account for around 30%. J lost 2 bases, V lost 5 bases, and 8 bases had no gene match. CDR1 and CDR2 from the germline V gene are MNHNS and SASEGT. The CDR3 spans 15 residues.

The sequenced sample consisted of blood. The clonotype originates from a woman aged 18-30 years with Graves' ophthalmopathy. The rearrangement links TRBV6-1 to TRBJ1-2; 7 bases map to TRBD1. CDR3 bases: TGTGCCAGCAGTCCCCGGCAGGGGGGAAACTATGGCTACACCTTC. This codes for CASSPRQGGNYGYTF.